Presented here are 6 T cell receptor beta chains from one specimen sequenced in a study of T-cell memory formation after mild COVID-19. TCRdb reprocessed the 5' RACE reads via MiXCR and lists one record per CDR3 protein. This sample yields 300,000 to 400,000 distinct CDR3 sequences, of which 13% are seen a single time; roughly 23% belongs to the top ten. Sequences were obtained from PBMCs or a T cell subset sorted from them (not recorded which). The receptors come from a man between 18 and 35 years old who had mild COVID-19 (a few samples of this study predate the infection). Cell type and time point are not known.

J is TRBJ2-2 and V is TRBV15; no definite D call. The CDR3 extends over 12 amino acids. Germline CDR1 and CDR2: LNHNV and YYDKDF (reference sequence). V was clipped by 1 base and J by 7 bases, with 4 bases between them. In DNA, the CDR3 is TGTGCCACCAGCAGAGGAGTCGGGGAGCTGTTTTTT. It is translated as CATSRGVGELFF.

The chain recombines TRBV2 with TRBJ2-5; no reliable D call. Between the trimmed V and J ends, which lost 5 bases and 0 bases, there was a span of 16 bases. The CDR3 loop spans 16 amino acids. Germline V gene data show CDR1 as SNHLY and CDR2 as FYNNEI. CDR3 nucleotides: TGTGCCAGCAGTAGCCTCGGCCCGATGTACCAAGAGACCCAGTACTTC. As protein: CASSSLGPMYQETQYF. Drawing the rest from reference TRBV2 and TRBJ2-5, the complete variable domain is EPEVTQTPSHQVTQMGQEVILRCVPISNHLYFYWYRQILGQKVEFLVSFYNNEISEKSEIFDDQFSVERPDGSNFTLKIRSTKLEDSAMYFCASSSLGPMYQETQYFGPGTRLLVL.

J is TRBJ2-3 and V is TRBV7-2; 12 positions match TRBD2. The CDR3 sequence is 16 residues long. V shed 6 bases, J shed 6 bases, and the junction held 10 bases outside the gene matches. Germline V gene data show CDR1 as SGHTA and CDR2 as FQGNSA. The CDR3 is CASRPVLAGGWDTQYF. CDR3 bases: TGTGCCAGCAGGCCCGTCCTAGCGGGGGGGTGGGATACGCAGTATTTT.

This clonotype was detected ten times or more. The chain joins TRBV5-6 to TRBJ2-7, with D perhaps TRBD1 or TRBD2 (6 bases each). The germline V and J ends were trimmed by 1 base and 3 bases, with 11 bases remaining between them. The CDR3 has 14 residues. CDR1 and CDR2 from the germline V gene are SGHDT and YYEEEE. For the CDR3, the DNA is TGTGCCAGCAGCTTGTGGGGGGCCATCTACGAGCAGTACTTC. Amino acids: CASSLWGAIYEQYF.

This chain joins TRBV6-5 and TRBJ2-5; D remains ambiguous. Germline V gene lookup returns CDR1 MNHEY and CDR2 SVGAGI. The CDR3 sequence is 14 residues long. The ends were cut back, 5 bases at V and 4 bases at J, with 14 bases in the middle. CDR3 in amino acids: CASSPTDLLETQYF. CDR3 coding DNA: TGTGCCAGCAGTCCAACCGATTTATTAGAGACCCAGTACTTC.

This clonotype was detected a few times. This chain uses TRBV5-1 with TRBJ2-2; D remains unclear. Germline values: CDR1 SGHRS, CDR2 YFSETQ. Trimming removed 6 bases at V and 3 bases at J, with 0 bases between. This CDR3 spans 10 amino acids. The CDR3 coding sequence is TGCGCCAGCAACACCGGGGAGCTGTTTTTT. It translates to CASNTGELFF.